This is a list of T cell receptor beta chains from one sample in a study of blood T cell repertoires in COVID-19. TCRdb's table, derived via immunoSEQ multiplex PCR, lists solely in-frame clones and lacks some. The table lists under 250,000 clones, 86% of them singletons. The specimen sequenced was peripheral blood. The receptors come from an elderly woman with COVID-19, enrolled during active disease. Each CDR3 is given with its conserved first and last residue. The D gene is left open where the match is weak. Not all rows give a size; the values are once, few, many and, for expanded clones, a class.

J: TRBJ1-2; V: TRBV19; D: TRBD1; size: NA; DNA: TGTGCCAGTAGGGACAGGGAGGGTTCGAACTATGGCTACACCTTC; CDR3: CASRDREGSNYGYTF
J: TRBJ2-7; V: TRBV7-2; D: NA; size: once; DNA: TGTGCCAGCAGCTTAGGTGGGGGCCGAAGCTCCTACGAGCAGTACTTC; CDR3: CASSLGGGRSSYEQYF
J: TRBJ1-1; V: TRBV10-3; D: NA; size: NA; DNA: TGTGCCATCAATCAGGGCGCGAACACTGAAGCTTTCTTT; CDR3: CAINQGANTEAFF
J: TRBJ1-3; V: TRBV6-5; D: NA; size: NA; DNA: TGTGCCCTTTCCAGGTTTACCTCTGGAAACACCATATATTTT; CDR3: CALSRFTSGNTIYF
J: TRBJ1-1; V: TRBV5-1; D: TRBD1; size: once; DNA: TGCGCCAGCAGCCGACAGGGGGCGCTGAACACTGAAGCTTTCTTT; CDR3: CASSRQGALNTEAFF
J: TRBJ2-1; V: TRBV10-3; D: TRBD2; size: NA; DNA: TGTGCCATCAGTGAGCGTGCGCCAGGACTAGCGGGGGGGAATGAGCAGTTCTTC; CDR3: CAISERAPGLAGGNEQFF
J: TRBJ1-1; V: TRBV27; D: NA; size: NA; DNA: TGTGCCAGCAGTTCGGTCGGGGGGGGAGCTTTCTTT; CDR3: CASSSVGGGAFF
J: TRBJ2-3; V: TRBV6-5; D: NA; size: NA; DNA: TGTGCCAGCAGACTAAGCGGAACTAGCACAGATACGCAGTATTTT; CDR3: CASRLSGTSTDTQYF
J: TRBJ1-1; V: TRBV10-3; D: NA; size: NA; DNA: TGTGCCATCGGGGCAGCCATGAACACTGAAGCTTTCTTT; CDR3: CAIGAAMNTEAFF
J: TRBJ2-3; V: TRBV2; D: TRBD1; size: NA; DNA: TGTGCCAGCAGCAGGGGGACCGGGATTTGGGATACGCAGTATTTT; CDR3: CASSRGTGIWDTQYF
J: TRBJ1-5; V: TRBV3-1/TRBV3-2; D: TRBD1; size: once; DNA: TGTGCCAGCAGCCAAGGGACAGGGGGCAATCAGCCCCAGCATTTT; CDR3: CASSQGTGGNQPQHF
J: TRBJ2-7; V: TRBV24-1; D: NA; size: once; DNA: TGTGCCACCAGTGAATTAGGGAGGCAGTACTTC; CDR3: CATSELGRQYF
J: TRBJ2-7; V: TRBV7-3; D: TRBD2; size: NA; DNA: TGTGCCAGCAGCCCCTCGGGAGGGGGGCCTTACGAGCAGTACTTC; CDR3: CASSPSGGGPYEQYF
J: TRBJ1-6; V: TRBV10-3; D: NA; size: NA; DNA: TGTGCCATCAGTCAAGGGGCCACTGGGGATAATTCACCCCTCCACTTT; CDR3: CAISQGATGDNSPLHF
J: TRBJ2-2; V: TRBV24-1; D: TRBD1; size: NA; DNA: TGTGCCACCAGCGCACAGGGGCCTAACACCGGGGAGCTGTTTTTT; CDR3: CATSAQGPNTGELFF
J: TRBJ1-2; V: TRBV4-1; D: NA; size: NA; DNA: TGCGCCAGCAGCCAAGAACAGGATGGGCTCTATGGCTACACCTTC; CDR3: CASSQEQDGLYGYTF
J: TRBJ2-1; V: TRBV19; D: NA; size: once; DNA: TGTGCCAGTAGTATGCGCAGGGACAATGAGCAGTTCTTC; CDR3: CASSMRRDNEQFF
J: TRBJ1-2; V: TRBV24-1; D: NA; size: NA; DNA: TGTGCCACCAGTGACCGCCGGGACTCGGGCGGCTATGGCTACACCTTC; CDR3: CATSDRRDSGGYGYTF
J: TRBJ2-5; V: TRBV11-1; D: NA; size: NA; DNA: TGTGCCAGCAGCTTTCTGGAACGGGGGACCCAGTACTTC; CDR3: CASSFLERGTQYF
J: TRBJ2-3; V: TRBV5-6; D: NA; size: NA; DNA: TGTGCCAGCAGCTCCGGACTCCTCAAGTATACGCAGTATTTT; CDR3: CASSSGLLKYTQYF
J: TRBJ1-5; V: TRBV18; D: TRBD1; size: NA; DNA: TGTGCCAGCTCAGAGGGACAGACAGCCAGTCAGCCCCAGCATTTT; CDR3: CASSEGQTASQPQHF
J: TRBJ1-4; V: TRBV7-2; D: NA; size: NA; DNA: TGTGCCAGCAGCTTAACCCTGGGCGCTCCGAAACTGTTTTTT; CDR3: CASSLTLGAPKLFF
J: TRBJ2-1; V: TRBV6-4; D: TRBD2; size: NA; DNA: TGTGCCAGCAGCCTAGCGGGGGGGATTGATGAGCAGTTCTTC; CDR3: CASSLAGGIDEQFF
J: TRBJ1-1; V: TRBV6-5; D: NA; size: few; DNA: TGTGCCAGTGTGGGGGGACGAGGTGAAGCTTTCTTT; CDR3: CASVGGRGEAFF
J: TRBJ1-6; V: TRBV27; D: NA; size: NA; DNA: TGTGCCAGCAGTTTATCGGGACACCCTAATTCACCCCTCCACTTT; CDR3: CASSLSGHPNSPLHF
J: TRBJ2-1; V: TRBV7-9; D: TRBD2; size: NA; DNA: TGTGCCAGCAGCTTAGGTAGCGGGGGGCCCCATGAGCAGTTCTTC; CDR3: CASSLGSGGPHEQFF
J: TRBJ2-1; V: TRBV21-1; D: NA; size: NA; DNA: TGTGCCAGCAGCAAGATTTTGTGTCTAGCGGGGGGTACAAGGCACAATGAGCAGTTCTTC; CDR3: CASSKILCLAGGTRHNEQFF
J: TRBJ2-5; V: TRBV7-2; D: TRBD2; size: NA; DNA: TGTGCCAGCAGCCCAGACCCCTTCGGACTAGTGGAGACCCAGTACTTC; CDR3: CASSPDPFGLVETQYF
J: TRBJ2-7; V: TRBV5-1; D: NA; size: NA; DNA: TGCGCCAGCAGCCCGATGACAGACGAGCAGTACTTC; CDR3: CASSPMTDEQYF
J: TRBJ1-4; V: TRBV12-3/TRBV12-4; D: NA; size: NA; DNA: TGTGCCAGCAGTTTAGGGGCCGGGGTGTTTTTT; CDR3: CASSLGAGVFF
J: TRBJ2-1; V: TRBV5-1; D: TRBD2; size: once; DNA: TGCGCCAGCATTCCTATGAGCGGGGGGATCAATGAGCAGTTCTTC; CDR3: CASIPMSGGINEQFF
J: TRBJ1-1; V: TRBV28; D: TRBD1; size: NA; DNA: TGTGCCAGCAGGGGACAGTCCCGGCCCTTGAACACTGAAGCTTTCTTT; CDR3: CASRGQSRPLNTEAFF
J: TRBJ2-2; V: TRBV19; D: NA; size: NA; DNA: TGTGCCAGTAGTATTTTTATTGCGGAAACGAACACCGGGGAGCTGTTTTTT; CDR3: CASSIFIAETNTGELFF
J: TRBJ1-5; V: TRBV30; D: NA; size: NA; DNA: TGTGCCTGGAGTGGGGAGGGGAATCAGCCCCAGCATTTT; CDR3: CAWSGEGNQPQHF
J: TRBJ1-6; V: TRBV5-6; D: NA; size: NA; DNA: TGTGCCAGCATAAGACGGGGGGACTATAATTCACCCCTCCACTTT; CDR3: CASIRRGDYNSPLHF
J: TRBJ1-6; V: TRBV19; D: NA; size: NA; DNA: TGTGCCAGTAGTCCCCTTTCGGGAAATTCACCCCTCCACTTT; CDR3: CASSPLSGNSPLHF
J: TRBJ2-2; V: TRBV2; D: NA; size: NA; DNA: TGTGCCGCGCGGCGGGACGGAAACACCGGGGAGCTGTTTTTT; CDR3: CAARRDGNTGELFF
J: TRBJ2-7; V: TRBV7-9; D: TRBD1; size: NA; DNA: TGTGCCAGCGGCGACAGGGGAGGAAACAACGAGCAGTACTTC; CDR3: CASGDRGGNNEQYF
J: TRBJ1-1; V: TRBV19; D: NA; size: NA; DNA: TGTGCCAGTTCCCCGACAGGCATCACTGAAGCTTTCTTT; CDR3: CASSPTGITEAFF
J: TRBJ1-6; V: TRBV5-1; D: TRBD1; size: NA; DNA: TGCGCCAGCAGCCATGGGACAGGAGATAATTCACCCCTCCACTTT; CDR3: CASSHGTGDNSPLHF
J: TRBJ1-3; V: TRBV3-1/TRBV3-2; D: NA; size: NA; DNA: TGTGCCAGCAGCCATGGGGGAGGGTCTAGAAACACCATATATTTT; CDR3: CASSHGGGSRNTIYF
J: TRBJ2-2; V: TRBV6-2/TRBV6-3; D: TRBD2; size: once; DNA: TGTGCCAGCAGTAGGCCGGGACTAGCGACCGGGGAGCTGTTTTTT; CDR3: CASSRPGLATGELFF
J: TRBJ2-7; V: TRBV18; D: TRBD1; size: NA; DNA: TGTGCCAGCTCACCAGGGACAGGGGAGTTGGAGCAGTACTTC; CDR3: CASSPGTGELEQYF
J: TRBJ2-3; V: TRBV18; D: TRBD1; size: NA; DNA: TGTGCCAGCTCACCAGGTACAGGGGGCAACACAGATACGCAGTATTTT; CDR3: CASSPGTGGNTDTQYF
J: TRBJ1-5; V: TRBV19; D: NA; size: NA; DNA: TGTGCCAGTACCCCGCAGGGAATGGGTCAGCCCCAGCATTTT; CDR3: CASTPQGMGQPQHF
J: TRBJ2-3; V: TRBV11-1; D: TRBD2; size: NA; DNA: TGTGCCAGCAGCCAGGGACTAGCGGGGGCAACTGGTACGCAGTATTTT; CDR3: CASSQGLAGATGTQYF
J: TRBJ2-5; V: TRBV7-2; D: TRBD2; size: NA; DNA: TGTGCCAGCAGCTTAGGTAGCGGGGGGTATGAGACCCAGTACTTC; CDR3: CASSLGSGGYETQYF
J: TRBJ1-1; V: TRBV5-1; D: NA; size: few; DNA: TGCGCCAGCAGACTTAGCATGAACACTGAAGCTTTCTTT; CDR3: CASRLSMNTEAFF
J: TRBJ1-6; V: TRBV9; D: NA; size: once; DNA: TGTGCCAGCAGCGTAGCAGGGATAGGATCACCCCTCCACTTT; CDR3: CASSVAGIGSPLHF
J: TRBJ1-1; V: TRBV5-6; D: TRBD1; size: few; DNA: TGTGCCAGCAGTAGCGAGACAGGGATTATGAACACTGAAGCTTTCTTT; CDR3: CASSSETGIMNTEAFF
J: TRBJ2-7; V: TRBV5-1; D: NA; size: NA; DNA: TGCGCCAGCAGCCCCATCGGAGGGGGCAGCTACGAGCAGTACTTC; CDR3: CASSPIGGGSYEQYF
J: TRBJ2-3; V: TRBV6-5; D: NA; size: NA; DNA: TGTGCCAGCAGTCACACAGATACGCAGTATTTT; CDR3: CASSHTDTQYF
J: TRBJ1-1; V: TRBV3-1/TRBV3-2; D: NA; size: NA; DNA: TGTGCCAGCACGGCGGGTCCATGGGCTGAAGCTTTCTTT; CDR3: CASTAGPWAEAFF
J: TRBJ1-1; V: TRBV28; D: NA; size: few; DNA: TGTGCCATCCGGACAGTCAACACTGAAGCTTTCTTT; CDR3: CAIRTVNTEAFF
J: TRBJ1-6; V: TRBV5-1; D: NA; size: NA; DNA: TGCGCCAGCAGCTCCGACAGGAAGAATTCACCCCTCCACTTT; CDR3: CASSSDRKNSPLHF
J: TRBJ2-2; V: TRBV5-1; D: NA; size: NA; DNA: TGCGCCAGCAGCTTGGCGGCTACACAGACCGGGGAGCTGTTTTTT; CDR3: CASSLAATQTGELFF
J: TRBJ2-2; V: TRBV5-1; D: NA; size: NA; DNA: TGCGCCAGCAGCTGGCAGGCGAACACCGGGGAGCTGTTTTTT; CDR3: CASSWQANTGELFF
J: TRBJ1-6; V: TRBV15; D: NA; size: NA; DNA: TGTGCCACCAGCAGACCGGGTTCCAATAATTCACCCCTCCACTTT; CDR3: CATSRPGSNNSPLHF
J: TRBJ2-7; V: TRBV7-6; D: TRBD1; size: NA; DNA: TGTGCCAGCAGTTTCTCTACAGGGGGCTCTAACGAGCAGTACTTC; CDR3: CASSFSTGGSNEQYF